A selection of T cell receptor beta chains follows, all from one sample in a study of T cell responses to AZD1222 COVID-19 vaccine. The assay was immunoSEQ multiplex PCR, and TCRdb's table has in-frame clones only and misses some. The repertoire has more than 85,000 clones, about 80% of them found once; the top ten carry around 5%. The sequencing here drew on peripheral blood, taken on day 0 of AZD1222 vaccination. Every receptor here comes from an adult in good health. Each CDR3 is given with its conserved first and last residue.

J gene: TRBJ2-7
CDR3 length: 16
V gene: TRBV7-7
CDR3 protein: CASSLVSTTGTYEQYF

J gene: TRBJ1-4
CDR3 length: 12
V gene: TRBV12-3/TRBV12-4
CDR3 protein: CASGWGIEKLFF

J gene: TRBJ2-2
CDR3 length: 14
V gene: TRBV7-2
CDR3 protein: CASSEGHLTGELFF

J gene: TRBJ1-2
CDR3 length: 16
V gene: TRBV19
CDR3 protein: CASTKTGDRDLYGYTF

J gene: TRBJ1-5
CDR3 length: 12
V gene: TRBV5-8
CDR3 protein: CASSLRYQPQHF

J gene: TRBJ1-6
CDR3 length: 11
V gene: TRBV7-2
CDR3 protein: CASGLGSPLHF

J gene: TRBJ1-1
CDR3 length: 15
V gene: TRBV6-2/TRBV6-3
CDR3 protein: CASSYGGPLNTEAFF

J gene: TRBJ2-3
CDR3 length: 12
V gene: TRBV11-3
CDR3 protein: CASSAGGRTQYF

J gene: TRBJ2-7
CDR3 length: 15
V gene: TRBV6-2/TRBV6-3
CDR3 protein: CASSPLGLAVHEQYF

J gene: TRBJ2-2
CDR3 length: 15
V gene: TRBV27
CDR3 protein: CASSLWGGTGGELFF

J gene: TRBJ1-1
CDR3 length: 14
V gene: TRBV7-6
CDR3 protein: CASSPTGETTEAFF

J gene: TRBJ2-7
CDR3 length: 14
V gene: TRBV7-2
CDR3 protein: CASSLVTGEYEQYF

J gene: TRBJ1-2
CDR3 length: 13
V gene: TRBV3-1/TRBV3-2
CDR3 protein: CASSPFTGEGYTF

J gene: TRBJ2-1
CDR3 length: 14
V gene: TRBV2
CDR3 protein: CAREVVDSYNEQFF

J gene: TRBJ2-5
CDR3 length: 14
V gene: TRBV2
CDR3 protein: CASRVTSSQETQYF

J gene: TRBJ1-1
CDR3 length: 16
V gene: TRBV10-3
CDR3 protein: CAISETGPGAGTEAFF

J gene: TRBJ1-1
CDR3 length: 14
V gene: TRBV23-1
CDR3 protein: CASIGGGDHTEAFF

J gene: TRBJ1-3
CDR3 length: 12
V gene: TRBV29-1
CDR3 protein: CSVTGKGNTIYF

J gene: TRBJ2-7
CDR3 length: 17
V gene: TRBV18
CDR3 protein: CASSPTGPGQGLREQYF

J gene: TRBJ1-5
CDR3 length: 16
V gene: TRBV12-5
CDR3 protein: CASGSSGTRGNQPQHF

J gene: TRBJ1-1
CDR3 length: 15
V gene: TRBV5-1
CDR3 protein: CASRTGIHENTEAFF

J gene: TRBJ1-2
CDR3 length: 14
V gene: TRBV5-1
CDR3 protein: CASSFDSYNYGYTF

J gene: TRBJ1-6
CDR3 length: 16
V gene: TRBV9
CDR3 protein: CASSPGGEAGNSPLHF

J gene: TRBJ2-3
CDR3 length: 15
V gene: TRBV5-1
CDR3 protein: CASSLRGVAGDTQYF

J gene: TRBJ2-3
CDR3 length: 18
V gene: TRBV27
CDR3 protein: CASSLSLVGTGEADTQYF

J gene: TRBJ2-4
CDR3 length: 16
V gene: TRBV4-1
CDR3 protein: CASSQDERTAKNIQYF

J gene: TRBJ1-3
CDR3 length: 13
V gene: TRBV2
CDR3 protein: CASSAAGANTIYF

J gene: TRBJ2-3
CDR3 length: 15
V gene: TRBV6-2/TRBV6-3
CDR3 protein: CASSRVLAGTDTQYF

J gene: TRBJ2-5
CDR3 length: 15
V gene: TRBV19
CDR3 protein: CASSTGTGSSETQYF

J gene: TRBJ1-1
CDR3 length: 14
V gene: TRBV6-5
CDR3 protein: CASRSVTENTEAFF

J gene: TRBJ2-7
CDR3 length: 16
V gene: TRBV11-1
CDR3 protein: CASSHKPGQGSYEQYF

J gene: TRBJ2-3
CDR3 length: 15
V gene: TRBV5-1
CDR3 protein: CASSLISVNTDTQYF

J gene: TRBJ2-6
CDR3 length: 17
V gene: TRBV19
CDR3 protein: CASSPTGQGTGANVLTF

J gene: TRBJ2-2
CDR3 length: 14
V gene: TRBV6-5
CDR3 protein: CATSHGPNTGELFF

J gene: TRBJ1-1
CDR3 length: 15
V gene: TRBV7-2
CDR3 protein: CASSLASRMNTEAFF

J gene: TRBJ2-2
CDR3 length: 16
V gene: TRBV7-2
CDR3 protein: CASSLRSSTYTGELFF

J gene: TRBJ1-1
CDR3 length: 15
V gene: TRBV7-8
CDR3 protein: CASSPRGALGTEAFF

J gene: TRBJ2-7
CDR3 length: 14
V gene: TRBV5-4
CDR3 protein: CASSEDTGSLEQYF

J gene: TRBJ1-2
CDR3 length: 14
V gene: TRBV5-4
CDR3 protein: CASSSPQALYGYTF

J gene: TRBJ1-1
CDR3 length: 12
V gene: TRBV5-6
CDR3 protein: CASSIQQYEAFF

J gene: TRBJ2-2
CDR3 length: 16
V gene: TRBV3-1/TRBV3-2
CDR3 protein: CASSQDQGRFTGELFF